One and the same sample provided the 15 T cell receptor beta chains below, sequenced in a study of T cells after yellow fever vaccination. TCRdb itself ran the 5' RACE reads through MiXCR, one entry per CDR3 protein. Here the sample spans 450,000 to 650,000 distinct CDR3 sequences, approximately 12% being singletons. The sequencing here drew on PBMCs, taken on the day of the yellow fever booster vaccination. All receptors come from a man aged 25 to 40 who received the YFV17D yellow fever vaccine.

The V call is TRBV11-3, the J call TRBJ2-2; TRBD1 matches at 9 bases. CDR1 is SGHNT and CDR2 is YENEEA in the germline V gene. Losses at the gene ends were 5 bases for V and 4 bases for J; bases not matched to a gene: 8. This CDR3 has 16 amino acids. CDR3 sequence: CASSASGTGSTGELFF. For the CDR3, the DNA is TGTGCCAGCAGCGCCTCTGGGACAGGGTCCACCGGGGAGCTGTTTTTT.

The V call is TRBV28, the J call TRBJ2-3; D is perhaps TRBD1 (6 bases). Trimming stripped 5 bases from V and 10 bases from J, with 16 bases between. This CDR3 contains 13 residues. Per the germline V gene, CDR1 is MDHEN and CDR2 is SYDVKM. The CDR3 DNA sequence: TGTGCCAGCAGTCCATCAGGGGCCGGGGCGCAGTATTTT. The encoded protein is CASSPSGAGAQYF. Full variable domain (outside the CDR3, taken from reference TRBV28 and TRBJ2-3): DVKVTQSSRYLVKRTGEKVFLECVQDMDHENMFWYRQDPGLGLRLIYFSYDVKMKEKGDIPEGYSVSREKKERFSLILESASTNQTSMYLCASSPSGAGAQYFGPGTRLTVL.

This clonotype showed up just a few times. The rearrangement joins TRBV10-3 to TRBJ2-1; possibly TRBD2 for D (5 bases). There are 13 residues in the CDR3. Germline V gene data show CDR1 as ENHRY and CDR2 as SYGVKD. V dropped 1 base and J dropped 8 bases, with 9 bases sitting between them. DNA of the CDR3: TGTGCCATCAGTGAGTACTTCGGGGATGAGCAGTTCTTC. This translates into CAISEYFGDEQFF.

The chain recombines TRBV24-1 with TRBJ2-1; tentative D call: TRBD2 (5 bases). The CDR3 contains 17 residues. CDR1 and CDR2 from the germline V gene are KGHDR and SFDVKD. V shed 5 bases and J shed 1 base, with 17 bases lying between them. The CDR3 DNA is TGTGCCACCAGTGCACCCCGTCCGGGAATGTCCTACAATGAGCAGTTCTTC. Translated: CATSAPRPGMSYNEQFF.

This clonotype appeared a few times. The CDR3 coding sequence is TGTGCCAGCAGTTACCCCCTTCAAGCGGGAGGCACCTACGAGCAGTACTTC. Protein sequence: CASSYPLQAGGTYEQYF. This chain uses TRBV6-2 or TRBV6-3 with TRBJ2-7; 9 nucleotides line up with TRBD2. This CDR3 is 17 amino acids long. The V gene end was trimmed by 2 bases and the J gene end by 2 bases; junction bases not matched to a gene: 10. Germline lookup yields CDR1 MNHEY and CDR2 SVGEGT.

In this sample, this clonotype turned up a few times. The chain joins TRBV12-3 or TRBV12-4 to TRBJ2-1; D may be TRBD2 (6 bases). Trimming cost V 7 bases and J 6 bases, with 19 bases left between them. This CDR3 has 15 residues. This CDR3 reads CASTLLIGSGNEQFF. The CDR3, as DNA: TGTGCCAGCACCCTACTTATCGGGAGTGGCAATGAGCAGTTCTTC.

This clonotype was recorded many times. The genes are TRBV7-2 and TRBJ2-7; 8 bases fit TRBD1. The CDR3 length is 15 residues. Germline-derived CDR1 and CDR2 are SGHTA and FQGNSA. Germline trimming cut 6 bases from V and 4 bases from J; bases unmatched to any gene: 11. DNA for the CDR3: TGTGCCAGCAGTTCCACCTCCGGGACAGGTTACGAGCAGTACTTC. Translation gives CASSSTSGTGYEQYF.

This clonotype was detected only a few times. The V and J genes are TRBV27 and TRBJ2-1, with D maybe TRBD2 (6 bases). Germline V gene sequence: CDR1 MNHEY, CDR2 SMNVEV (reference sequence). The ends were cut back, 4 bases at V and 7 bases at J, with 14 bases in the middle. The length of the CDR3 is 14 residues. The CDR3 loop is CASSYHNRGNEQFF. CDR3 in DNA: TGTGCCAGCAGTTATCACAACCGGGGGAATGAGCAGTTCTTC.

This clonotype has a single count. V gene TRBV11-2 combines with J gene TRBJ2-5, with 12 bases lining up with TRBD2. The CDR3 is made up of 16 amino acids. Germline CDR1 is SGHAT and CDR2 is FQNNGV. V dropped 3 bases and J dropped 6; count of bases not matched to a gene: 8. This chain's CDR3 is CASSLESSGRAQTQYF. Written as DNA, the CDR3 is TGTGCCAGCAGCTTGGAGTCTAGCGGGAGGGCCCAGACCCAGTACTTC.

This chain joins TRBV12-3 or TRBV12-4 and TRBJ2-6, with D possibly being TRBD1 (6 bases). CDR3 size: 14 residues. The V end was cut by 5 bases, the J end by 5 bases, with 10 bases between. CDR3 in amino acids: CASSEQGWANVLTF. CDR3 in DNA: TGTGCCAGCAGTGAACAGGGCTGGGCCAACGTCCTGACTTTC.

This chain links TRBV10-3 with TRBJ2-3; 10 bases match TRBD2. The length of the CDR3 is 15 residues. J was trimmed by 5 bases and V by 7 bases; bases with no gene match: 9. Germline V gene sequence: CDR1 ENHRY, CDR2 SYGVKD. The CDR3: CAINQREGLRDTQYF. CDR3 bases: TGTGCCATCAACCAGCGGGAGGGCCTGAGAGATACGCAGTATTTT.

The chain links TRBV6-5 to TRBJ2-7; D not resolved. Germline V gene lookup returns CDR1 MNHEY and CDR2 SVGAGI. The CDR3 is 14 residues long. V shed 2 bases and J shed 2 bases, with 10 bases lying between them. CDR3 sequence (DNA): TGTGCCAGCAGTTACCGGCTCGCCCCCTACGAGCAGTACTTC. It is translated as CASSYRLAPYEQYF.

In DNA, the CDR3 is TGTGCCACCAACGACGGCCTTAACCCCGGGGAGCTGTTTTTT. It encodes CATNDGLNPGELFF. This rearrangement joins TRBV15 to TRBJ2-2; D not certain. V shed 7 bases and J shed 6 bases, with 15 bases lying between them. Germline V gene sequence: CDR1 LNHNV, CDR2 YYDKDF (reference sequence). The CDR3 loop spans 14 amino acids. Filled out from reference TRBV15 and TRBJ2-2, the complete variable domain reads DAMVIQNPRYQVTQFGKPVTLSCSQTLNHNVMYWYQQKSSQAPKLLFHYYDKDFNNEADTPDNFQSRRPNTSFCFLDIRSPGLGDTAMYLCATNDGLNPGELFFGEGSRLTVL.

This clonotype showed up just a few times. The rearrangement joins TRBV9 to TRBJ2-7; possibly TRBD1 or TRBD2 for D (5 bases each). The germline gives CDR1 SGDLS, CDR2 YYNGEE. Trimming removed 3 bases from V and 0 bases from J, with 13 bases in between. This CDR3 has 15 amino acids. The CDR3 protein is CASSAPGPRSYEQYF. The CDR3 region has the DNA TGTGCCAGCAGCGCCCCGGGACCCCGCTCCTACGAGCAGTACTTC.

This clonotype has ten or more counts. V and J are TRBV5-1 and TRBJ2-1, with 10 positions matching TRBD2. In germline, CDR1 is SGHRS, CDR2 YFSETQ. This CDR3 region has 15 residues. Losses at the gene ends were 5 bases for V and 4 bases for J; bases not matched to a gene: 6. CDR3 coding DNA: TGCGCCAGCAGTTCTAGCGGGAGTACGTACAATGAGCAGTTCTTC. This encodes CASSSSGSTYNEQFF. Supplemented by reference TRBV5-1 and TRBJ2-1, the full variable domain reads KAGVTQTPRYLIKTRGQQVTLSCSPISGHRSVSWYQQTPGQGLQFLFEYFSETQRNKGNFPGRFSGRQFSNSRSEMNVSTLELGDSALYLCASSSSGSTYNEQFFGPGTRLTVL.